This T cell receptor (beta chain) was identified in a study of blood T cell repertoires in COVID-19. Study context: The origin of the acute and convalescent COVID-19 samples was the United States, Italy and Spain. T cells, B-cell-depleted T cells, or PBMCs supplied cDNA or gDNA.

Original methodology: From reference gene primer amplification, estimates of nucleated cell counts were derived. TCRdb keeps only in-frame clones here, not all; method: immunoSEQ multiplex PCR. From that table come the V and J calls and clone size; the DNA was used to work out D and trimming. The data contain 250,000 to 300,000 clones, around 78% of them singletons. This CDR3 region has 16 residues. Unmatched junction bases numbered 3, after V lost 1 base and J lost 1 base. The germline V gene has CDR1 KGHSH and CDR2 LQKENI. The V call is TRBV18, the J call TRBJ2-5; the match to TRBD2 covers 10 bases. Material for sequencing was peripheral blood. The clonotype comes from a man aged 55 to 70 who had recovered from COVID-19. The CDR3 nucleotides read TGTGCCAGCTCACCACTAGCGGGGGGCCTCCAAGAGACCCAGTACTTC. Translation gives CASSPLAGGLQETQYF.